This T cell receptor beta chain was retrieved from a study of T-cell memory formation after mild COVID-19. TCRdb reprocessed the 5' RACE reads with MiXCR, giving one entry per CDR3 protein. The sample contains 400,000 to 500,000 distinct CDR3 sequences, approximately 19% of which appear only once. Study-level findings and limits: Contracting CD4+ clones lay largely in CM and EM, with CD8+ ones residing in EMRA. The finding that pre-infection memory included some responding clones suggested that cross-reactive memory joined.

This clonotype was recorded a few times. The antigen is unknown. Sequenced: PBMCs or a T cell subset sorted from them (not recorded which). The receptor was derived from a young man who had mild COVID-19 (a few samples of this study predate the infection). Cell type and time point are not known.

CDR3 nucleotide sequence: TGTGCCAGCAGCGGGACAGGGTATGAAAAACTGTTTTTT. This translates into CASSGTGYEKLFF. The chain combines TRBV27 with TRBJ1-4; 9 bases are a match to TRBD1. Trimming removed 6 bases from V and 6 bases from J; junction bases left unmatched: 2. There are 13 residues in the CDR3. Germline V gives CDR1 MNHEY, CDR2 SMNVEV (reference sequence).